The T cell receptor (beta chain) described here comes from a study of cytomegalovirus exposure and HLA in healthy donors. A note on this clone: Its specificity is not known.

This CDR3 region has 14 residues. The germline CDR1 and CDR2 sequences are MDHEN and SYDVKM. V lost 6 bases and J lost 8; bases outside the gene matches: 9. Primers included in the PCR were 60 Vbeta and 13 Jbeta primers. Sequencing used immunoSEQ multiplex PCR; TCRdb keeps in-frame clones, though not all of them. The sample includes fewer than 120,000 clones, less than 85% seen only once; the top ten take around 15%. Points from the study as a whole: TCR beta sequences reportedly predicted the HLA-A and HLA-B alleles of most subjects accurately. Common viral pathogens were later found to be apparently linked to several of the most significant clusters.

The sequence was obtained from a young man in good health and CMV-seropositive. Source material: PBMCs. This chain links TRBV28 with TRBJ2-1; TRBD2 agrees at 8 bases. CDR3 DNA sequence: TGTGCCAGCAGCCCGGGGGGGCCGGGGGATGAGCAGTTCTTC. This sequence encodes CASSPGGPGDEQFF.